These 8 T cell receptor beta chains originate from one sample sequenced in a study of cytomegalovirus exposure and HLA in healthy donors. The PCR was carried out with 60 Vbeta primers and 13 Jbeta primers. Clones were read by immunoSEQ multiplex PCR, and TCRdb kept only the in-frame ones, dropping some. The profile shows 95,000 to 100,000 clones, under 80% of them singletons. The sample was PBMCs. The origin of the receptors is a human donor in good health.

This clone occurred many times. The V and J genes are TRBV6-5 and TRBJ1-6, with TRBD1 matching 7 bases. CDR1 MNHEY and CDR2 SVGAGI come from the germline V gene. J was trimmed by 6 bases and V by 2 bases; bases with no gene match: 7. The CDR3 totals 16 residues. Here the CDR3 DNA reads TGTGCCAGCAGTTACCAGTGGACAGGTCCTAATTCACCCCTCCACTTT. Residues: CASSYQWTGPNSPLHF.

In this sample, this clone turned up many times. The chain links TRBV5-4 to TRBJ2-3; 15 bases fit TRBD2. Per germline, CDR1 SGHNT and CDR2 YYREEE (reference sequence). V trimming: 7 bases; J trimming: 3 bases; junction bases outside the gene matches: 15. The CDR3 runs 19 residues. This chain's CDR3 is CASPSIRGTSGGKTDTQYF. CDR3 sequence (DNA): TGTGCCAGCCCATCCATTCGGGGGACTAGCGGGGGGAAGACAGATACGCAGTATTTT.

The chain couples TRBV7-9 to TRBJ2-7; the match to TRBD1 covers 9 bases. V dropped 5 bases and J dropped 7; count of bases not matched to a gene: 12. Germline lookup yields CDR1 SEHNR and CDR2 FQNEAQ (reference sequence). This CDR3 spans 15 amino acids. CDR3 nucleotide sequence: TGTGCCAGCAGCCCAGGGACAGGGACCCAAGGGGAGCAGTACTTC. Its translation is CASSPGTGTQGEQYF.

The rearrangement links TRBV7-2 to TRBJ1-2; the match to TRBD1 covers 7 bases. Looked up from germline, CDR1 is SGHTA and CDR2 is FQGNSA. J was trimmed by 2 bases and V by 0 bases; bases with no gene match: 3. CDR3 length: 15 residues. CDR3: CASSLASQGNYGYTF. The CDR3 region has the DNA TGTGCCAGCAGCTTAGCGTCACAGGGGAACTATGGCTACACCTTC.

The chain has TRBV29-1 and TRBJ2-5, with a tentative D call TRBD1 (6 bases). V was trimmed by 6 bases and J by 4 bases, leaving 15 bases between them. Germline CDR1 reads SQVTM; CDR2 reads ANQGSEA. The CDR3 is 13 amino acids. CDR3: CSVGTGFTETQYF. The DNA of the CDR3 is TGCAGCGTCGGAACAGGGTTTACAGAGACCCAGTACTTC. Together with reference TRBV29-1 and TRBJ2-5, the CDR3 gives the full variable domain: SAVISQKPSRDICQRGTSLTIQCQVDSQVTMMFWYRQQPGQSLTLIATANQGSEATYESGFVIDKFPISRPNLTFSTLTVSNMSPEDSSIYLCSVGTGFTETQYFGPGTRLLVL.

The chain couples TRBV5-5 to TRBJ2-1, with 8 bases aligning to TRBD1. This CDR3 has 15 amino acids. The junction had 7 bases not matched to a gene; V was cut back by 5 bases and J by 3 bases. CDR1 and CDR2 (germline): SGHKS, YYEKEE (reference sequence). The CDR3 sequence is CASRYGQGFYNEQFF. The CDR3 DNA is TGTGCCAGCAGGTATGGACAGGGCTTCTACAATGAGCAGTTCTTC.

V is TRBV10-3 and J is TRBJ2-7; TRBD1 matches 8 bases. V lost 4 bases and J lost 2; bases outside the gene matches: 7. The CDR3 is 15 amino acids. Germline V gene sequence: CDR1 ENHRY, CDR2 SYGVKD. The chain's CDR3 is CAISAADRATYEQYF. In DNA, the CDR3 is TGTGCCATCAGTGCCGCGGACAGGGCAACCTACGAGCAGTACTTC.

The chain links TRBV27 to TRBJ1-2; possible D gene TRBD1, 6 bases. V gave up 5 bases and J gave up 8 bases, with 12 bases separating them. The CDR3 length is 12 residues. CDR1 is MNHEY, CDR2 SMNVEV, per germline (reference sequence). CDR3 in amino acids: CASSTQGGGYTF. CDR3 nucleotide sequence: TGTGCCAGCAGTACACAGGGAGGGGGCTACACCTTC.